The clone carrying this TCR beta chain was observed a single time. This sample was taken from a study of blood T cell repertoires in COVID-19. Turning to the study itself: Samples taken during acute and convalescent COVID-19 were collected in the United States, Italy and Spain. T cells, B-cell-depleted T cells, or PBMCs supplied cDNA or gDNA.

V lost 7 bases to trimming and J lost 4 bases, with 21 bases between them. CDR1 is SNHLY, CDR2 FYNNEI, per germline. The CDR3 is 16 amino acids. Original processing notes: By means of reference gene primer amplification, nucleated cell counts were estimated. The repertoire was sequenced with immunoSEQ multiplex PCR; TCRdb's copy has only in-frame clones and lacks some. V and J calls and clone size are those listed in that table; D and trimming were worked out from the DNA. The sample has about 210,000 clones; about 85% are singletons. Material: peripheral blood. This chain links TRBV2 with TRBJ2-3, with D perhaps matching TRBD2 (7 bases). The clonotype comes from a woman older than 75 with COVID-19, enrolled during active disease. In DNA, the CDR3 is TGTGCCAGCAAGAAGACTAGTGGGGGGGCCCCAGATACGCAGTATTTT. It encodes CASKKTSGGAPDTQYF.